This record looks at one T cell receptor (beta chain) sequence and its context. The antigen it recognizes is unknown. No quality values exist for individual bases; no much larger clone is one base distant. V and J are truncated by 1 base and 11 bases respectively, leaving an intervening sequence of 17 bases. The CDR3 has 14 amino acids, counting the end cysteine and phenylalanine. The kept DNA is CDR3 alone, 42 bases in frame from the first base. Per the germline V gene (reference sequence), LGHDT is the CDR1 and YNNKEL is the CDR2. The treatment or condition tag for this specimen amounts to: in vitro stimulation with specific CMV peptide epitopes to enrich CMV-specific T cells. This sample is part of a study of T cell repertoires in cytomegalovirus infection (dated by TCRdb to the late 2010s). Broadly, across the study: Recently identified HLA-C-restricted CMV epitopes, whose presentation resists viral immunomodulation, were targeted by peptide stimulations together with well-studied HLA-B-restricted epitopes. Because public TCR beta signatures pointed to carriage of CMV infection together with the matching HLA type, the HLA type of each donor mattered for the analysis.

Overall study results and their limits: Cumulative frequency of public TCR beta family members discriminated carriers of CMV infection plus the relevant HLA type in this cohort and an independent roughly 320-donor cohort. The ex vivo response was dominated by HLA-C-restricted CMV-specific TCR beta clonotypes, which also provided the single most frequent clonotype in two of eight donors.

Sequencing relied on an Illumina HiSeq 1500. Using fastp at Q25 and MiXCR, TCRdb reprocessed the public reads and kept productive beta chains. Every CDR3 protein is listed once, alongside the most common genes and DNA of its rows. The sample yields about 830,000 distinct CDR3 sequences; 30% to 35% were counted once. 9.5% to 15% of the sample lies in the top ten. The TCR sequence derives from a human donor in good health (CMV status not recorded). Some clones in this sample may be carry-over from other donors' samples. Rearrangement joined TRBV3-1 to TRBJ1-1; a weak D assignment points to TRBD1 (6 bases agree). The sample was cultured CD8+ T cells from PBMCs, taken from culture after CMV antigen stimulation. The DNA reads as follows: TGTGCCAGCAGCCAAGTCGGCGCAGGGGTTGTGGCTTTCTTT. This codes for CASSQVGAGVVAFF.